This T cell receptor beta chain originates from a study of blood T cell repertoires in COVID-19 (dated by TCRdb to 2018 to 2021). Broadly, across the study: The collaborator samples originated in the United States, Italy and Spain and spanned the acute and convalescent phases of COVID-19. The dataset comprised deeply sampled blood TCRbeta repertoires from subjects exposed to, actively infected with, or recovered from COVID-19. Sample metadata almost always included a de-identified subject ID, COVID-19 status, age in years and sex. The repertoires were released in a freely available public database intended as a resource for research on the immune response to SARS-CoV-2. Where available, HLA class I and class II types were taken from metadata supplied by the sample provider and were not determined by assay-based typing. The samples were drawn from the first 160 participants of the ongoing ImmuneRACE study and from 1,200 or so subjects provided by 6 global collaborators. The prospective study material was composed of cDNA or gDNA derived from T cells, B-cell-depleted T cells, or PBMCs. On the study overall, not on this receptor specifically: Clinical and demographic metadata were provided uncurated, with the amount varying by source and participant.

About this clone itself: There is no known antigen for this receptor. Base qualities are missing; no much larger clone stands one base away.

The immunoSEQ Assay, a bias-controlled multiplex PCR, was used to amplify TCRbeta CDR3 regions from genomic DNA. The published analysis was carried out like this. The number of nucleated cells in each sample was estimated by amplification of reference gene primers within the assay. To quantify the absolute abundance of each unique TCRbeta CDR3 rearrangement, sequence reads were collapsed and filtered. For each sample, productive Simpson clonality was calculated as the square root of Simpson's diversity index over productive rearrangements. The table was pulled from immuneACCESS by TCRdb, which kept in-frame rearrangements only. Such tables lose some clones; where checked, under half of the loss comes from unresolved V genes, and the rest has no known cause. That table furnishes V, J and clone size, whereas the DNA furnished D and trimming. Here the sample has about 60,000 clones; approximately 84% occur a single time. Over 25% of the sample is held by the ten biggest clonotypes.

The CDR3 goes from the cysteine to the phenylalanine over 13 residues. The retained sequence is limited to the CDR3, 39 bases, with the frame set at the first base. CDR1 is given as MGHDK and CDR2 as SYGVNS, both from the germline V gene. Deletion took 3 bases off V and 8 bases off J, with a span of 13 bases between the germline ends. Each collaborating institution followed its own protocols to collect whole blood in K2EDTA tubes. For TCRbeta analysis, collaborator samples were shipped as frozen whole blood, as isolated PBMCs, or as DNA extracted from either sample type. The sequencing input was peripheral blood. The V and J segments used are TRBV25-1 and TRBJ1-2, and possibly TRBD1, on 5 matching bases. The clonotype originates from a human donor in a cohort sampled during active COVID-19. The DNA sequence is TGTGCCAGCAGTGAGGGGCTCCTTGGGGGCTACACCTTC. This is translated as CASSEGLLGGYTF.